Listed here are 10 T cell receptor beta chains from one sample, sequenced in a study of T cell responses to AZD1222 COVID-19 vaccine. Assay: immunoSEQ multiplex PCR; the TCRdb copy retains only in-frame clones and omits some. The table lists roughly 150,000 clones, 80% to 95% of them singletons, with around 2.3% in the top ten. Sequences were derived from peripheral blood, sampled on day 0 of AZD1222 vaccination. These receptors were taken from an adult in good health.

The chain links TRBV18 to TRBJ1-6, with D maybe TRBD1 (5 bases). Germline-derived CDR1 and CDR2 are KGHSH and LQKENI. V shed 3 bases and J shed 5 bases, with 11 bases lying between them. This CDR3 has 15 residues. CDR3 nucleotides: TGTGCCAGCTCACCCCGGGACGGTAATAATTCACCCCTCCACTTT. Translated: CASSPRDGNNSPLHF. The variable domain in full, with the rest retrieved from reference TRBV18 and TRBJ1-6, is NAGVMQNPRHLVRRRGQEARLRCSPMKGHSHVYWYRQLPEEGLKFMVYLQKENIIDESGMPKERFSAEFPKEGPSILRIQQVVRGDSAAYFCASSPRDGNNSPLHFGNGTRLTVT.

The V and J genes are TRBV3-1 (or the pseudogene TRBV3-2) and TRBJ2-5, with 8 bases lining up with TRBD2. With V trimmed by 0 bases and J by 4 bases, 1 base remained unmatched. The CDR3 sequence is 14 residues long. Germline-derived CDR1 and CDR2 are LGHDT and YNNKEL (reference sequence). DNA of the CDR3: TGTGCCAGCAGCCAAGACCTAGCGGGAGAGACCCAGTACTTC. Residues: CASSQDLAGETQYF.

CDR3 sequence: CASSLVAGGKAYNSPLHF. The CDR3 DNA reads as TGTGCCAGCAGCTTAGTTGCAGGGGGCAAGGCCTATAATTCACCCCTCCACTTT. V usage is TRBV7-2 and J usage is TRBJ1-6, with TRBD1 identical over 8 bases. V lost 1 base, J lost 2 bases, and 7 bases stayed unmatched. The CDR3 totals 18 residues. CDR1 and CDR2 from the germline V gene are SGHTA and FQGNSA.

This clone was picked up one time. The chain couples TRBV6-1 to TRBJ1-5; D unclear. Trimming took 1 base from V and 3 from J, leaving 7 bases between them. Germline V gene lookup returns CDR1 MNHNS and CDR2 SASEGT. The CDR3 is 14 amino acids. Here the CDR3 reads CASSEGPNNQPQHF. The DNA for the CDR3 is TGTGCCAGCAGTGAAGGACCTAACAATCAGCCCCAGCATTTT.

The chain employs TRBV21-1 and TRBJ2-6; the D segment call TRBD1 is taken from the table without a DNA check. TRBV21-1 is described as a pseudogene. The CDR3 extends over 23 amino acids. Written as DNA, the CDR3 is TGTGCCAGCAGCAAAGTGCCATTAGATGATTCCGACAGGTTTCCCTCTGGGGCCAACGTCCTGACTTTC. Translating it yields CASSKVPLDDSDRFPSGANVLTF.

The CDR3 nucleotides read TGTGCCATCACGCGGGACAGGGATAATAATGAGCAGTTCTTC. Its protein is CAITRDRDNNEQFF. The chain joins TRBV10-3 to TRBJ2-1; 9 positions match TRBD1. The CDR3 is 14 residues long. Trimming removed 7 bases from V and 7 bases from J; junction bases left unmatched: 8. From germline, CDR1 is ENHRY and CDR2 SYGVKD.

This rearrangement joins TRBV6-2 or TRBV6-3 to TRBJ2-7; 14 nucleotides match TRBD2. The CDR3 length is 17 residues. The V and J ends lost 2 bases and 1 base, in that order; junction bases with no gene match: 4. Germline V CDR1 and CDR2: MNHEY, SVGEGT. The chain's CDR3 is CASSYGLAGGFSYEQYF. In nucleotides, the CDR3 is TGTGCCAGCAGTTACGGACTAGCGGGGGGCTTTTCCTACGAGCAGTACTTC.

The rearrangement joins TRBV5-4 to TRBJ2-1, with TRBD1 as a possible D gene (6 bases). V was pared by 5 bases and J by 7 bases, with 16 bases between. CDR3 length: 14 residues. Germline CDR1 and CDR2: SGHNT and YYREEE (reference sequence). The CDR3 spells CASRPGTSFNEQFF. The CDR3, as DNA: TGTGCCAGCAGACCCGGGACAAGCTTTAATGAGCAGTTCTTC. The whole variable domain, filled in from reference TRBV5-4 and TRBJ2-1, reads ETGVTQSPTHLIKTRGQQVTLRCSSQSGHNTVSWYQQALGQGPQFIFQYYREEENGRGNFPPRFSGLQFPNYSSELNVNALELDDSALYLCASRPGTSFNEQFFGPGTRLTVL.

The sample holds one count of this clone. The rearrangement joins TRBV11-2 to TRBJ2-7; 10 nucleotides agree with TRBD1. This CDR3 spans 18 amino acids. Unmatched junction bases numbered 19, after V lost 4 bases and J lost 7 bases. CDR1 is SGHAT, CDR2 FQNNGV, per germline. The CDR3 is CASSYLSPRRQGAKEQYF. The CDR3 bases are TGTGCCAGCAGCTACCTTAGCCCCCGGAGACAGGGGGCTAAAGAGCAGTACTTC.

The genes are TRBV7-9 and TRBJ2-5; no reliable D call. Trimming took off 1 base at V and 2 bases at J, with 11 bases between the two ends. This CDR3 has 15 residues. Per the germline V gene, CDR1 is SEHNR and CDR2 is FQNEAQ (reference sequence). Written as DNA, the CDR3 is TGTGCCAGCAGCTTAGTCGGGTTACATCAAGAGACCCAGTACTTC. This sequence encodes CASSLVGLHQETQYF. The whole variable domain, remainder taken from reference TRBV7-9 and TRBJ2-5, is DTGVSQNPRHKITKRGQNVTFRCDPISEHNRLYWYRQTLGQGPEFLTYFQNEAQLEKSRLLSDRFSAERPKGSFSTLEIQRTEQGDSAMYLCASSLVGLHQETQYFGPGTRLLVL.